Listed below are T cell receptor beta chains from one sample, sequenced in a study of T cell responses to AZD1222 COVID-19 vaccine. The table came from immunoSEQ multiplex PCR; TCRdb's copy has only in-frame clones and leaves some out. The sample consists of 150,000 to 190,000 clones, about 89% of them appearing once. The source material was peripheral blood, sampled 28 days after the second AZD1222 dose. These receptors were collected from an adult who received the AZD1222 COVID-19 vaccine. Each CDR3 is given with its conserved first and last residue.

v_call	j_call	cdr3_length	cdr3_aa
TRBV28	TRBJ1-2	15	CASNPGGGSNYGYAF
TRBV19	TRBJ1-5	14	CASSIVGGDQPQHF
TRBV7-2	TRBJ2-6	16	CASSLVVSSGANVLTF
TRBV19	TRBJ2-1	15	CASSMVAGAHNEQFF
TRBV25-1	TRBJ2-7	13	CASSVTLASEQYF
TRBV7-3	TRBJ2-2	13	CASSPTTVGELFF
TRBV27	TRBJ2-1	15	CASRLRDRGIDEQFF
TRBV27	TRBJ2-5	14	CASSLAGQRETQYF
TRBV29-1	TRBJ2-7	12	CSAGPGWYEQYF
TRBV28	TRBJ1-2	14	CASSLTGTGNGYTF
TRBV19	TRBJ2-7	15	CASSTTRTATYEQYF
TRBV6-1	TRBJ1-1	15	CASSEAGTGFTEAFF
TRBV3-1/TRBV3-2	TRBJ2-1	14	CASSLGTPRREQFF
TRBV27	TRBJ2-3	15	CASRDRGGSTDTQYF
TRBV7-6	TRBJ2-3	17	CASSLGPPSGGTDTQYF
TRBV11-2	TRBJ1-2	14	CASSLAAASYGYTF
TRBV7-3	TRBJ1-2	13	CASSARALSGYTF
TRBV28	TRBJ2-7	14	CASSLSRGPYEQYF
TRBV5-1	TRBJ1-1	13	CASSFLGATEAFF
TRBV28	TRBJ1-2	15	CASSFGGGPWSGYTF
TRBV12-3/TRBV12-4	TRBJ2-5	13	CASSRTGKVTQYF
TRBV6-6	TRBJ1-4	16	CASSYSSTGVGEKLFF
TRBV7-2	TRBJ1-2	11	CASSFDRGYTF
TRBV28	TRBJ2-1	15	CASSPPQGSVNEQFF
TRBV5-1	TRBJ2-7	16	CASSLNGQVPAYEQYF
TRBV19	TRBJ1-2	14	CASTRAAEGYGYTF
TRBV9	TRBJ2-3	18	CASSASATGTITTDTQYF
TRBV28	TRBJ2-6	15	CASSNRVSGANVLTF
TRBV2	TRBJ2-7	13	CASSFGPGLEQYF
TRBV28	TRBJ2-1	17	CASTLLIGLAGANEQFF
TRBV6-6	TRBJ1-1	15	CASSPQDRGRAEAFF
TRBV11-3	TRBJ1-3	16	CARETGEGDSGNTIYF
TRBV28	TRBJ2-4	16	CASTPNWGRAKNIQYF
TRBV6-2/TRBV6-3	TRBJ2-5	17	CASSTGTSDLYQETQYF
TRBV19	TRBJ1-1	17	CASSIDVRESPNTEAFF
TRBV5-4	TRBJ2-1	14	CASSLLAGRNEQFF
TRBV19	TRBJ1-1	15	CASSRRQTLRTEAFF
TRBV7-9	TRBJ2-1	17	CASSLLSGLALYNEQFF
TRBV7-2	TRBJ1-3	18	CASSLVTRGAARGNTIYF
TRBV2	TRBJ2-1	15	CASSVGLAGNNEQFF
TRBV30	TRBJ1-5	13	CAWGLTENQPQHF
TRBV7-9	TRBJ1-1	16	CASSLGAGSGNTEAFF
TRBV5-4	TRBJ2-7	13	CASSLVEGYEQYF
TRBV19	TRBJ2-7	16	CASSTGGLAGVYEQYF